A single sample is the source of the 20 T cell receptor beta chains below, sequenced in a study of CD8 T cells in ankylosing spondylitis. TCRdb re-called the 5' RACE reads with MiXCR, one entry per CDR3 protein. Of some 240,000 distinct CDR3 sequences listed, 20% to 30% were seen once; the top ten hold about 0.6%. Sequenced sample: blood, either unsorted or a sorted T cell fraction (not recorded which). The receptors come from a male donor with ankylosing spondylitis or in good health (not recorded which).

This clonotype has ten or more counts. This chain uses TRBV29-1 with TRBJ2-3, with TRBD1 as a possible D gene (5 bases). This CDR3 is built from 16 residues. Germline V lookup: CDR1 SQVTM, CDR2 ANQGSEA. The V and J ends lost 0 bases and 0 bases respectively, with 13 bases between them. In DNA, the CDR3 is TGCAGCGTTGAAGATCACGCAGGACACAGCACAGATACGCAGTATTTT. Its translation: CSVEDHAGHSTDTQYF.

V gene TRBV2 combines with J gene TRBJ2-5, with D possibly TRBD1 on 6 matching bases. With 6 bases removed from V and 5 bases from J, the gap between germline ends came to 10 bases. The germline V gene has CDR1 SNHLY and CDR2 FYNNEI. CDR3 length: 12 residues. The CDR3 DNA sequence: TGTGCCAGCAGCGGGCAGGGGGAGACCCAGTACTTC. It codes for CASSGQGETQYF. Supplemented by reference TRBV2 and TRBJ2-5, the full variable domain reads EPEVTQTPSHQVTQMGQEVILRCVPISNHLYFYWYRQILGQKVEFLVSFYNNEISEKSEIFDDQFSVERPDGSNFTLKIRSTKLEDSAMYFCASSGQGETQYFGPGTRLLVL.

The chain uses TRBV20-1 and TRBJ2-7, with TRBD1 matching 7 bases. The CDR3 is 13 residues long. V dropped 6 bases and J dropped 3; count of bases not matched to a gene: 8. The germline V gene has CDR1 DFQATT and CDR2 SNEGSKA (reference sequence). The chain's CDR3 is CSAKGGLVYEQYF. The CDR3 DNA sequence: TGCAGTGCCAAAGGGGGCCTAGTCTACGAGCAGTACTTC.

The chain is built from TRBV5-4 and TRBJ1-6; D unclear. From germline, CDR1 is SGHNT and CDR2 YYREEE (reference sequence). V was pared by 0 bases and J by 8 bases, with 9 bases between. This CDR3 is 14 amino acids long. This CDR3 is CASSLARVDSPLHF. The CDR3 bases are TGTGCCAGCAGCTTGGCGAGGGTTGATTCACCCCTCCACTTT.

This clonotype was seen more than once but under ten times. The J gene is TRBJ1-2, the V gene TRBV29-1; TRBD1 aligns across 8 bases. CDR3 length: 13 residues. Germline lookup yields CDR1 SQVTM and CDR2 ANQGSEA. The junction had 9 bases not matched to a gene; V was cut back by 6 bases and J by 6 bases. The CDR3 region is CSVDSGGGDGYTF. CDR3 nucleotides: TGCAGCGTAGACTCAGGGGGCGGGGATGGCTACACCTTC.

The V gene is TRBV10-2, the J gene TRBJ2-7; D not certain. The CDR3 runs 11 residues. V gave up 6 bases and J gave up 7 bases, with 10 bases separating them. Germline CDR1 and CDR2: WSHSY and SAAADI. CDR3 nucleotides: TGCGCCAGCAGCCCGATGGGGGAGCAGTACTTC. This gives the protein CASSPMGEQYF.

The chain joins TRBV12-3 or TRBV12-4 to TRBJ2-5; 10 bases are a match to TRBD1. The CDR3 spans 14 residues. Trimming cost V 5 bases and J 5 bases; bases outside gene matches: 5. The CDR3 is CASSAGQGSETQYF. CDR3 sequence (DNA): TGTGCCAGCAGTGCGGGACAGGGGAGCGAGACCCAGTACTTC.

The V and J genes are TRBV20-1 and TRBJ2-2; D is perhaps TRBD2 (6 bases). The CDR3 length is 17 residues. Germline values: CDR1 DFQATT, CDR2 SNEGSKA (reference sequence). V lost 1 base and J 6 bases, leaving 21 bases between the germline ends. The CDR3 reads CSARVSYGGAAPGELFF. The CDR3 nucleotides read TGCAGTGCTAGAGTCTCATACGGAGGGGCAGCCCCCGGGGAGCTGTTTTTT.

In this sample, this clonotype turned up many times. CDR3 sequence (DNA): TGCGCCAGCAGCCAAGTCCAGGGTATGGTTGAAAAACTGTTTTTT. Protein: CASSQVQGMVEKLFF. V and J are TRBV4-1 and TRBJ1-4; possible D gene TRBD1, 5 bases. The CDR3 sequence is 15 residues long. Germline V lookup: CDR1 MGHRA, CDR2 YSYEKL. V was pared by 1 base and J by 7 bases, with 13 bases between.

This clonotype was detected only a few times. This chain connects TRBV29-1 to TRBJ2-3; no clear D. Germline CDR1 and CDR2: SQVTM and ANQGSEA. Trimming shortened V by 4 bases and J by 1 base, and 12 bases separated the two germline ends. The CDR3 has 14 amino acids. The CDR3: CSVVIPWGTDTQYF. The CDR3 bases are TGCAGCGTTGTCATCCCATGGGGCACAGATACGCAGTATTTT.

This clonotype was counted many times. J is TRBJ2-7 and V is TRBV6-2 or TRBV6-3, with no clear D. V shed 5 bases and J shed 3 bases, with 5 bases lying between them. Germline V CDR1 and CDR2: MNHEY, SVGEGT. The CDR3 sequence is 11 residues long. CDR3: CASSRNYEQYF. In nucleotides, the CDR3 is TGTGCCAGCAGTCGCAACTACGAGCAGTACTTC.

There are many counts of this clonotype. This chain joins TRBV18 and TRBJ2-1; weak D call: TRBD1 (5 bases). The CDR3 is 15 amino acids. The ends were cut back, 0 bases at V and 7 bases at J, with 13 bases in the middle. CDR1 and CDR2 (germline): KGHSH, LQKENI. CDR3 bases: TGTGCCAGCTCACCACCTTGGGGCAATGGGAATGAGCAGTTCTTC. This translates into CASSPPWGNGNEQFF.

The CDR3 sequence is CASSPSGGGALNYGYTF. The CDR3 DNA sequence: TGTGCCAGCAGTCCCTCGGGAGGGGGCGCCTTAAACTATGGCTACACCTTC. V and J are TRBV6-5 and TRBJ1-2, with 7 bases matching TRBD1. Germline assignment: CDR1 MNHEY and CDR2 SVGAGI. The CDR3 is 17 amino acids. With 5 bases clipped from V and 2 bases from J, the junction kept 14 bases outside the gene matches.

The CDR3 region is CASSWGGQYEQYF. DNA for the CDR3: TGTGCCAGCAGTTGGGGGGGGCAATACGAGCAGTACTTC. The V call is TRBV12-3 or TRBV12-4, the J call TRBJ2-7, with TRBD2 as a possible D gene (7 bases). Trimming pared 4 bases from V and 4 bases from J, leaving 11 bases between. The CDR3 runs to 13 residues.

The chain links TRBV7-8 to TRBJ2-7; 7 bases are shared with TRBD1. The trim removed 1 base at V and 4 bases at J, leaving 7 bases unmatched. In germline, CDR1 is SGHVS, CDR2 FQNEAQ. The CDR3 has 15 residues. CDR3 amino acids: CASSLGGGRGYEQYF. CDR3 nucleotide sequence: TGTGCCAGCAGCTTAGGGGGTGGCAGGGGGTACGAGCAGTACTTC. The full variable domain, with the rest looked up from reference TRBV7-8 and TRBJ2-7, is GAGVSQSPRYKVAKRGQDVALRCDPISGHVSLFWYQQALGQGPEFLTYFQNEAQLDKSGLPSDRFFAERPEGSVSTLKIQRTQQEDSAVYLCASSLGGGRGYEQYFGPGTRLTVT.

The chain uses TRBV11-2 and TRBJ2-7; tentatively, D is TRBD2 (6 bases). CDR3 size: 14 residues. From germline, CDR1 is SGHAT and CDR2 FQNNGV. V dropped 1 base and J dropped 9 bases, with 16 bases sitting between them. CDR3 loop: CASSLGGTDPGQYF. In nucleotides, the CDR3 is TGTGCCAGCAGCTTAGGCGGGACCGACCCTGGGCAGTACTTC.

V usage is TRBV24-1 and J usage is TRBJ2-3; no reliable D call. Germline V gene sequence: CDR1 KGHDR, CDR2 SFDVKD. Trimming removed 1 base at V and 6 bases at J, with 7 bases between. There are 13 residues in the CDR3. The CDR3 DNA sequence: TGTGCCACCAGTGATTTACAATCGGATACGCAGTATTTT. It codes for CATSDLQSDTQYF.

The chain employs TRBV29-1 and TRBJ2-3; 9 bases are a match to TRBD2. Per germline, CDR1 SQVTM and CDR2 ANQGSEA. Trimming removed 0 bases from V and 2 bases from J; junction bases left unmatched: 6. This CDR3 has 16 amino acids. The CDR3 is CSVEDPAGGDTDTQYF. The CDR3 DNA reads TGCAGCGTTGAAGATCCGGCGGGGGGGGACACAGATACGCAGTATTTT.

This clonotype showed up many times. This rearrangement joins TRBV12-3 or TRBV12-4 to TRBJ2-7; D is uncertain. The germline V and J ends were trimmed by 2 bases and 6 bases, with 11 bases remaining between them. This CDR3 has 13 residues. The CDR3 DNA is TGTGCCAGCAGTTTAAGTACATCGGGCGAGCAGTACTTC. Translated, it gives CASSLSTSGEQYF.

This clonotype was detected many times. The chain uses TRBV6-1 and TRBJ1-6; D gene unclear. Per germline, CDR1 MNHNS and CDR2 SASEGT. The CDR3 is 13 amino acids. V was shortened by 8 bases and J by 10 bases, with 15 bases between the two germline ends. CDR3 residues: CASRAGHSSPLHF. The DNA for the CDR3 is TGTGCCAGCCGTGCAGGTCATTCCTCACCCCTCCACTTT.